The 8 T cell receptor beta chains listed next were all sequenced from one sample in a study of T cell responses to AZD1222 COVID-19 vaccine. Measured with immunoSEQ multiplex PCR; TCRdb has only the in-frame clones, and not every one. The table lists about 140,000 clones, 75% to 95% of them singletons. The starting material was peripheral blood, obtained 28 days after the second dose of the MenACWY control vaccine. These receptor sequences come from an adult who received the MenACWY meningococcal vaccine as a control.

V usage is TRBV7-8 and J usage is TRBJ1-5; D ambiguous. There are 13 residues in the CDR3. V lost 6 bases, J lost 5 bases, and 11 bases lay in between. CDR1 is SGHVS and CDR2 is FQNEAQ in the germline V gene. CDR3 sequence reads: CASRQTLDQPQHF. In nucleotides, the CDR3 is TGTGCCAGCAGACAAACCCTAGATCAGCCCCAGCATTTT.

This clone was counted once. The chain combines TRBV6-2 or TRBV6-3 with TRBJ1-1; D is unresolved. CDR3 size: 14 residues. Trimming took 5 bases from V and 4 from J, leaving 14 bases between them. The germline V gene has CDR1 MNHEY and CDR2 SVGEGT. As DNA, the CDR3 is TGTGCCAGCAGTCCCCAGGCTTTTAGCACTGAAGCTTTCTTT. Protein sequence: CASSPQAFSTEAFF.

The chain links TRBV7-2 to TRBJ2-7; 12 bases are shared with TRBD1. Trimming at V came to 3 bases and at J to 1 base, leaving 4 bases not matched to a gene. The CDR3 is 16 amino acids. CDR1 and CDR2 (germline): SGHTA, FQGNSA. Written as DNA, the CDR3 is TGTGCCAGCAGCTTGGGGACAGGGGGCTCGTCCTACGAGCAGTACTTC. Residues: CASSLGTGGSSYEQYF.

V usage is TRBV6-5 and J usage is TRBJ1-2, with D tentatively TRBD1 (5 bases). Deletions cut 8 bases from V and 4 bases from J, with 11 bases between. CDR3 length: 12 residues. Looked up from germline, CDR1 is MNHEY and CDR2 is SVGAGI. The CDR3 sequence is CASLDRAYGYTF. The CDR3 DNA follows: TGTGCCAGCCTTGACAGAGCCTATGGCTACACCTTC.

The chain carries TRBV4-1 and TRBJ1-5; 7 bases fit TRBD1. This CDR3 is built from 15 residues. Germline trimming cut 0 bases from V and 6 bases from J; bases unmatched to any gene: 5. Germline CDR1 is MGHRA and CDR2 is YSYEKL. The CDR3 bases are TGCGCCAGCAGCCAAGAACAGGGGATGGGTCAGCCCCAGCATTTT. Translating gives CASSQEQGMGQPQHF.

The chain carries TRBV24-1 and TRBJ2-2; either TRBD1 or TRBD2 may fit D (5 bases each). The CDR3 loop spans 16 amino acids. Trimming took 7 bases from V and 0 from J, leaving 14 bases between them. Germline V gene sequence: CDR1 KGHDR, CDR2 SFDVKD. CDR3 nucleotides: TGTGCCACCAGGGGTGGGGGAGACGCGAACACCGGGGAGCTGTTTTTT. It specifies CATRGGGDANTGELFF.

This chain uses TRBV5-4 with TRBJ2-2, with 9 bases identical to TRBD1. Germline-derived CDR1 and CDR2 are SGHNT and YYREEE (reference sequence). With V trimmed by 3 bases and J by 4 bases, 7 bases remained unmatched. This CDR3 region has 16 residues. The CDR3 coding sequence is TGTGCCAGCAGCTCCGGACAGGGGTCAGTCACCGGGGAGCTGTTTTTT. Amino acid sequence: CASSSGQGSVTGELFF.

The V gene is TRBV7-3, the J gene TRBJ2-1, with TRBD1 as a possible D gene (5 bases). Germline lookup yields CDR1 SGHTA and CDR2 FQGTGA. Trimming removed 5 bases from V and 5 bases from J, with 13 bases in between. The length of the CDR3 is 14 residues. The CDR3, as DNA: TGTGCCAGCAGCCCCCAAGGGGCCCACAATGAGCAGTTCTTC. Amino acid sequence: CASSPQGAHNEQFF.